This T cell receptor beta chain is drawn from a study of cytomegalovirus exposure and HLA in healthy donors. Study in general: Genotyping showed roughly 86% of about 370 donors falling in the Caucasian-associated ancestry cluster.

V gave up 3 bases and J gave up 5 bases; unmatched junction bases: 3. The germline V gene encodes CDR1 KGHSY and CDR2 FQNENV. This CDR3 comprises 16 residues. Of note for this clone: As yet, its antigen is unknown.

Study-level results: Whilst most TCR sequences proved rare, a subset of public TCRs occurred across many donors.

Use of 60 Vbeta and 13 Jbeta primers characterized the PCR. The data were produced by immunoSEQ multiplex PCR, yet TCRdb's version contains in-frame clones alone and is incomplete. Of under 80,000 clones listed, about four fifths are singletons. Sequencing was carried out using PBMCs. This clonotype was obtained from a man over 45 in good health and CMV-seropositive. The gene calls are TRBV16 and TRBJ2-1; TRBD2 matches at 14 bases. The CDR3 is CASSQPGLAGDNEQFF. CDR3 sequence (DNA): TGTGCCAGCAGCCAGCCGGGACTAGCGGGAGACAATGAGCAGTTCTTC.